This T cell receptor beta chain was sequenced during a study of vaccination and CD4 T cells after COVID-19. CDR1 MNHEY and CDR2 SVGEGT come from the germline V gene. V lost 6 bases and J 4 bases, leaving 9 bases between the germline ends. The CDR3 runs to 12 residues. The sample's treatment: roughly ten-day PBMC culture with coronavirus spike peptide pools or control peptides (ViraFEST assay). Points on this clonotype: Its target is not known.

The study sequenced cultured CD4+ T cell DNA using the Oncomine TCR Beta short-read assay. TCRdb re-called the PCR reads with MiXCR, one entry per CDR3 protein. In the table there are roughly 20,000 distinct CDR3 sequences, 45% to 50% of which are singletons. The sequence was obtained from a human donor with COVID-19. V usage is TRBV6-2 or TRBV6-3 and J usage is TRBJ1-1; possible D gene TRBD1, 6 bases. The material sequenced was cultured CD4+ T cells from blood. CDR3 amino acids: CASRPDSTEAFF. The CDR3 bases are TGTGCCAGCAGGCCGGACAGCACTGAAGCTTTCTTT.